This T cell receptor beta chain appears in the sequencing data of a study of human T cells and chemical hapten exposure. Time point meaning: pre-sensitization, week 0. Described treatment: therapeutic diphenylcyclopropenone sensitization with weekly scalp DPC. Each patch-test visit's blood sample preceded patch application. Individual cDNA molecules in this library carried unique molecular identifiers. One entry per CDR3 protein, called by TCRdb with MiXCR from the RACE reads. The data hold 150,000 to 200,000 distinct CDR3 sequences, with roughly 30% observed a single time. V lost 5 bases and J 4 bases, leaving 18 bases between the germline ends. Per germline, CDR1 LNHDA and CDR2 SQIVND (reference sequence). The length of the CDR3 is 16 residues.

This clonotype originated in a woman in her thirties with alopecia areata. Some clones in this sample may be carry-over from other donors' samples. Sample: whole blood, taken in connection with sensitization to the hapten diphenylcyclopropenone (DPC). The chain employs TRBV19 and TRBJ1-5, with D unresolved. CDR3 sequence: CASSSYYDRGNQPQHF. The CDR3 nucleotides are TGTGCCAGTAGTTCCTACTATGACCGGGGAAATCAGCCCCAGCATTTT.